This T cell receptor (beta chain) came from a study of breast tumors, draining lymph nodes, adjacent tissues. This clonotype was counted many times. The antigen is undetermined. The junction departs from germline at one end; a sequencing error may be responsible. TCRdb passed the multiplex PCR reads through MiXCR, listing each CDR3 protein once. The sample has 150,000 to 200,000 distinct CDR3 sequences; approximately 33% are singletons. Axillary draining lymph nodes of breast cancer patients supplied the node samples. Broader study findings: Tumor repertoires ranked between lymph nodes and nontumor tissue in diversity, with V and J gene preferences. That most tumor T cells come from lymph nodes remained unproven. Most tumor T cells seemingly derive from lymph node, then expand in tumor. Compared with basal-like, luminal-like tumors shared significantly more repertoire with nontumor tissue.

The sample was axillary lymph node tissue. This sequence was found in a female donor with breast cancer. Some clones in this sample may be carry-over from other donors' samples.

This CDR3 reads CASSLSTDTQYF. DNA for the CDR3: TGTGCCAGCAGCTTAAGTACAGATACGCAGTATTTT. This chain links TRBV5-1 with TRBJ2-3; D is unresolved. Looked up from germline, CDR1 is SGHRS and CDR2 is YFSETQ. The CDR3 is 12 residues long.